Listed below are T cell receptor beta chains from one sample, sequenced in a study of blood T cells in healthy people across ages. One entry per CDR3 protein, called by TCRdb with MiXCR from the 5' RACE reads. The profile shows 850,000 or so distinct CDR3 sequences, around 30% of them singletons. Material for sequencing was blood. These receptors came from an elderly woman in good health. The CDR3 runs from the conserved cysteine through the conserved F or W. The D gene is left open where the match is weak. Expanded clones get a size class; other rows say once, few or many, or leave the size out.

>TRBV29-1|TRBJ1-4|TRBD1|many
TGCAGCGTCTCCCTGGGACAGACAGTGGGCTCAACTAATGAAAAACTGTTTTTT
CSVSLGQTVGSTNEKLFF
>TRBV20-1|TRBJ2-4|TRBD2|-
TGCAGTGCTAGAATTCGCAGTAGTTTTCGGGAGGCCCAGTACTTC
CSARIRSSFREAQYF
>TRBV6-1|TRBJ2-5|TRBD2|many
TGTGCCTCACCCCGGGACTTTGGGGAGGGGACCCAGTACTTC
CASPRDFGEGTQYF
>TRBV14|TRBJ2-5|TRBD1|many
TGTGCCAGCAGCCAGGGTTTCCGGGACAGGGAGAAGACCCAGTACTTC
CASSQGFRDREKTQYF
>TRBV5-1|TRBJ1-3|TRBD1|-
TGCGCCAGCAGCTTAGGACAGGCTACCTCTGGAAACACCATATATTTT
CASSLGQATSGNTIYF
>TRBV30|TRBJ1-2|-|few
TGTGCCTGGAGTGACAGGGCCTTGGGGGGCTACACCTTC
CAWSDRALGGYTF
>TRBV18|TRBJ1-1|-|-
TGTGCCAGCTCACCAGGAGTGGGCGGGAACACTGAAGCTTTCTTT
CASSPGVGGNTEAFF
>TRBV7-6|TRBJ2-2|-|-
TGTGCCAGCAGCCCCCAGGCGGGTCGGAACACCGGGGAGCTGTTTTTT
CASSPQAGRNTGELFF
>TRBV13|TRBJ2-1|TRBD1|many
TGTGCCAGCAGCCCCCGGACAGGGATGTACAATGAGCAGTTCTTC
CASSPRTGMYNEQFF
>TRBV20-1|TRBJ1-6|TRBD1|many
TGCAGTGCCAAAGAGAGGACAGGGGAGAATTCACCCCTCCACTTT
CSAKERTGENSPLHF
>TRBV27|TRBJ2-5|-|many
TGTGCCAGCCCTGGGTGGGCATTCGACCCCCAAGAGACCCAGTACTTC
CASPGWAFDPQETQYF
>TRBV12-3/TRBV12-4|TRBJ2-5|TRBD2|-
TGTGCCGGCAGCCCCTTGGGACTAGTCAGCGATGAGCAGTACTTC
CAGSPLGLVSDEQYF